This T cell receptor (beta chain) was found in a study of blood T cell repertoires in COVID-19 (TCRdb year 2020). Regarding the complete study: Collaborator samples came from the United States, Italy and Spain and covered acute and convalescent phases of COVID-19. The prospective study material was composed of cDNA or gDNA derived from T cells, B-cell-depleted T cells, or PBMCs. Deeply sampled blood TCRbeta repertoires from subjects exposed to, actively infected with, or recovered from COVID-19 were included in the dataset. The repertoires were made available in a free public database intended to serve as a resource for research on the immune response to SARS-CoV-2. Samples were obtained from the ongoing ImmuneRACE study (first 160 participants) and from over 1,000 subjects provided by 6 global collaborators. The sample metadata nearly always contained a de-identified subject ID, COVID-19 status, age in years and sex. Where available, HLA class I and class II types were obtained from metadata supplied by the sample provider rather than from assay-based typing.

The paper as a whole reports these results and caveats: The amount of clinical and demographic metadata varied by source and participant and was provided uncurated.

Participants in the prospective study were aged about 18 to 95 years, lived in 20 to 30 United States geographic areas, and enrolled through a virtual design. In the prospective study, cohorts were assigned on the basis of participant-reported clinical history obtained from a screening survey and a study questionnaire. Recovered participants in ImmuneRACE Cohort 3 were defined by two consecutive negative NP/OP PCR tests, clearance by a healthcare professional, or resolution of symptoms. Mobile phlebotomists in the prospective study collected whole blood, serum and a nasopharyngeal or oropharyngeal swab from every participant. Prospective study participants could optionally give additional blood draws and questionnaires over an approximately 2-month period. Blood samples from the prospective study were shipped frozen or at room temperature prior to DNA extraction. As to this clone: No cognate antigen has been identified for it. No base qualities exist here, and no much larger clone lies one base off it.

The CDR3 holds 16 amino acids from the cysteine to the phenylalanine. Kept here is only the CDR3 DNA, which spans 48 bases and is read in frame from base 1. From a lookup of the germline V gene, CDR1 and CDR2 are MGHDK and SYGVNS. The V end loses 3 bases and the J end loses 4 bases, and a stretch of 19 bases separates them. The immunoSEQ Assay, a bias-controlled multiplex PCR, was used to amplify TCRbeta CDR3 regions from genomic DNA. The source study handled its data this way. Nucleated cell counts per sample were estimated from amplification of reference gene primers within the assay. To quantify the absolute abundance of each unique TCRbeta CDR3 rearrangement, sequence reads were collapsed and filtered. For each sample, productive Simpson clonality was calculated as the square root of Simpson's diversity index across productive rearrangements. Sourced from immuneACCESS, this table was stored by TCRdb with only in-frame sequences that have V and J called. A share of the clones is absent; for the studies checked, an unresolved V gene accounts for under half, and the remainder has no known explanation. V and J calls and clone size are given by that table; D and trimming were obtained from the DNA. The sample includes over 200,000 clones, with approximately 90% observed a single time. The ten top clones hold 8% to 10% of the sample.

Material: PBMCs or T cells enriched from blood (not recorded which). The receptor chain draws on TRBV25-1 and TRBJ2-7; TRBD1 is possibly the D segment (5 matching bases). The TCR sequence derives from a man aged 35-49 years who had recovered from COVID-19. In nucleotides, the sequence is TGTGCCAGCAGTGATCCAACGAGACAGAAGAGATACGAGCAGTACTTC. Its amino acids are CASSDPTRQKRYEQYF.